Listed below are T cell receptor beta chains from one sample, sequenced in a study of cytomegalovirus exposure and HLA in healthy donors. The data were produced by immunoSEQ multiplex PCR, yet TCRdb's version contains in-frame clones alone and is incomplete. The table has a few hundred thousand clones, 70% to 80% seen once. Sequencing used PBMCs. The source is a man aged 40-55 years in good health and CMV-seronegative. CDR3s include the opening cysteine and the closing phenylalanine or tryptophan. Fields, in order: CDR3 length, D gene, clone size, V gene, J gene, CDR3 protein, CDR3 DNA. The D gene is left open where the match is weak. Expanded clones get a size class; other rows say once, few or many, or leave the size out.

14,-,-,TRBV19,TRBJ1-2,CASSIDEITSGYTF,TGTGCCAGTAGTATAGACGAGATTACCTCGGGCTACACCTTC
14,-,-,TRBV2,TRBJ1-1,CASSPTDTSQRAFF,TGTGCCAGCAGTCCAACGGACACATCCCAGCGAGCTTTCTTT
12,-,-,TRBV6-5,TRBJ2-1,CASSDDTGEQFF,TGTGCCAGCAGTGATGACACGGGGGAGCAGTTCTTC
14,-,-,TRBV10-3,TRBJ2-2,CAISDPGSTGELFF,TGTGCCATCAGTGACCCAGGGTCCACCGGGGAGCTGTTTTTT
12,-,-,TRBV28,TRBJ1-2,CASRPGIYGYTF,TGTGCCAGCAGACCGGGGATCTATGGCTACACCTTC
15,-,-,TRBV11-3,TRBJ2-1,CASSFGRATYNEQFF,TGTGCCAGCAGCTTCGGCAGGGCGACCTACAATGAGCAGTTCTTC
12,-,few,TRBV30,TRBJ1-1,CAWRPGHAEAFF,TGTGCCTGGAGACCCGGACACGCTGAAGCTTTCTTT
15,TRBD1,-,TRBV28,TRBJ1-1,CASSLSPGQVAEAFF,TGTGCCAGCAGTTTATCCCCGGGACAGGTAGCTGAAGCTTTCTTT
14,-,-,TRBV9,TRBJ2-7,CASSVRTEPDEQYF,TGTGCCAGCAGCGTAAGGACAGAGCCTGACGAGCAGTACTTC
13,-,-,TRBV18,TRBJ1-1,CASSYKGDAEAFF,TGTGCCAGCTCGTACAAGGGGGATGCTGAAGCTTTCTTT
17,TRBD2,-,TRBV4-1,TRBJ2-3,CASSQVRSGGFSDTQYF,TGCGCCAGCAGCCAAGTCAGAAGCGGGGGGTTCTCAGATACGCAGTATTTT
15,-,-,TRBV28,TRBJ1-4,CASTNGGSSNEKLFF,TGTGCCAGCACCAACGGGGGTAGCTCTAATGAAAAACTGTTTTTT
13,-,-,TRBV28,TRBJ1-1,CASTSGVNTEAFF,TGTGCCAGTACAAGCGGGGTGAACACTGAAGCTTTCTTT
15,-,few,TRBV28,TRBJ1-1,CASSPGSGVKTEAFF,TGTGCCAGCAGTCCAGGATCCGGGGTAAAGACTGAAGCTTTCTTT
13,TRBD1,-,TRBV18,TRBJ1-1,CASSGQGNTEAFF,TGTGCCAGCTCCGGACAGGGGAACACTGAAGCTTTCTTT
17,-,once,TRBV5-1,TRBJ2-2,CASSFTIRIGEPGELFF,TGCGCCAGCAGCTTTACTATCCGAATTGGAGAACCCGGGGAGCTGTTTTTT
16,-,-,TRBV7-2,TRBJ2-7,CASSLPSGVASNEQYF,TGTGCCAGCAGCTTACCGTCCGGGGTCGCGAGCAACGAGCAGTACTTC
12,-,-,TRBV14,TRBJ2-1,CASSQETDEQFF,TGTGCCAGCAGCCAGGAGACAGATGAGCAGTTCTTC
14,-,few,TRBV9,TRBJ1-1,CASSAEGGMNEAFF,TGTGCCAGCAGCGCAGAGGGGGGGATGAATGAAGCTTTCTTT
13,-,-,TRBV18,TRBJ1-1,CASSPAPGTEAFF,TGTGCCAGCTCCCCTGCCCCGGGGACTGAAGCTTTCTTT
12,-,-,TRBV30,TRBJ2-1,CAWSNPRPEQFF,TGTGCCTGGAGTAACCCTAGACCGGAGCAGTTCTTC
15,-,-,TRBV4-3,TRBJ1-5,CASSQDRVGNQPQHF,TGCGCCAGCAGCCAAGACAGGGTTGGGAATCAGCCCCAGCATTTT
16,-,-,TRBV13,TRBJ2-1,CASSSLGAGANNEQFF,TGTGCCAGCAGCTCCTTGGGGGCGGGGGCTAACAATGAGCAGTTCTTC
14,TRBD1,-,TRBV19,TRBJ1-2,CASSIPGTAYGYTF,TGTGCCAGTAGTATTCCCGGGACAGCCTATGGCTACACCTTC
15,TRBD2,few,TRBV7-2,TRBJ2-1,CASSPGGASYNEQFF,TGTGCCAGCAGCCCCGGGGGGGCCTCCTACAATGAGCAGTTCTTC
14,TRBD1,-,TRBV10-3,TRBJ2-7,CAISVGQGAYEQYF,TGTGCCATCAGTGTAGGGCAGGGGGCCTACGAGCAGTACTTC
15,TRBD1,-,TRBV10-3,TRBJ1-3,CAISASGGSGNTIYF,TGTGCCATCAGTGCCTCAGGGGGCTCAGGAAACACCATATATTTT
15,TRBD2,-,TRBV5-3,TRBJ2-1,CARSPQRELCFEQFF,TGTGCCAGAAGCCCCCAGCGGGAGCTTTGTTTTGAGCAGTTCTTC
14,-,-,TRBV28,TRBJ2-7,CASRVTVLAYEQYF,TGTGCCAGCAGAGTAACGGTCCTGGCCTACGAGCAGTACTTC
14,-,-,TRBV7-9,TRBJ1-4,CASSGGATNEKLFF,TGTGCCAGCAGCGGAGGGGCAACTAATGAAAAACTGTTTTTT
16,TRBD1,-,TRBV5-8,TRBJ2-7,CASSLPTGGHSYEQYF,TGTGCCAGCAGCCTCCCGACAGGGGGCCACTCCTACGAGCAGTACTTC
14,-,-,TRBV5-1,TRBJ2-5,CASSYAQGLGTQYF,TGCGCCAGCAGCTATGCCCAGGGGTTGGGGACCCAGTACTTC
18,TRBD1,-,TRBV9,TRBJ1-1,CASSGGRGGLFRNTEAFF,TGTGCCAGCAGCGGGGGGAGAGGGGGCTTGTTTAGGAACACTGAAGCTTTCTTT
12,-,once,TRBV9,TRBJ1-5,CASSVEGGPQHF,TGTGCCAGCAGCGTAGAGGGAGGGCCCCAGCATTTT
16,TRBD2,-,TRBV19,TRBJ2-1,CASRGLAGNSYNEQFF,TGTGCCAGTAGGGGGCTAGCGGGAAACTCCTACAATGAGCAGTTCTTC
13,-,-,TRBV10-1,TRBJ2-2,CASSESAYRELFF,TGCGCCAGCAGTGAGTCTGCGTACCGGGAGCTGTTTTTT
13,-,-,TRBV29-1,TRBJ1-2,CSVDREESYGYTF,TGCAGCGTTGACAGGGAGGAAAGCTATGGCTACACCTTC
15,-,-,TRBV6-1,TRBJ1-4,CASSEPTRVWEKLFF,TGTGCCAGCAGTGAACCTACCCGGGTTTGGGAAAAACTGTTTTTT
14,-,-,TRBV27,TRBJ2-7,CASSPAPRIYEQYF,TGTGCCAGCAGTCCCGCCCCCAGAATCTACGAGCAGTACTTC
14,TRBD1,once,TRBV29-1,TRBJ2-1,CSASTQGQGGEQFF,TGCAGCGCCTCGACCCAGGGACAGGGCGGTGAGCAGTTCTTC
16,-,-,TRBV7-6,TRBJ1-2,CASSLADNRDHYGYTF,TGTGCCAGCAGCTTAGCCGATAACAGGGACCACTATGGCTACACCTTC
14,-,few,TRBV19,TRBJ2-1,CASTGAARYNEQFF,TGTGCCAGTACAGGAGCGGCCCGATACAATGAGCAGTTCTTC